Listed below are T cell receptor beta chains from one sample, sequenced in a study of cytomegalovirus exposure and HLA in healthy donors. Data came from immunoSEQ multiplex PCR; TCRdb stores just in-frame clones and leaves some out. Here the sample spans roughly 140,000 clones, around 87% being singletons. Sample: PBMCs. The source is a man younger than 35 in good health and CMV-seropositive. CDR3s include the opening cysteine and the closing phenylalanine or tryptophan. D genes are given only for firm matches. The size field is filled for only some rows; it gives once, few, many or a size class.

- | TRBJ2-5 | - | TRBV6-1 | TGTGCCAGCAGTGAACCCCACTTAGTCCCTCAAGAGACCCAGTACTTC | CASSEPHLVPQETQYF
- | TRBJ2-7 | - | TRBV5-6 | TGTGCCAGCAGCTTCTCTCCCCTCGAGCAGTACTTC | CASSFSPLEQYF
TRBD1 | TRBJ1-2 | - | TRBV28 | TGTGCCAGCAGTTTAGAGGGACAGATCCTCCGGCTTTATGGCTACACCTTC | CASSLEGQILRLYGYTF
TRBD1 | TRBJ2-3 | - | TRBV6-6 | TGTGCCAGCAGTATACAGGGGATCGGCACAGATACGCAGTATTTT | CASSIQGIGTDTQYF
TRBD1 | TRBJ2-1 | once | TRBV27 | TGTGCCAGCAGAACCGGGACAGGGCTGAATGAGCAGTTCTTC | CASRTGTGLNEQFF
TRBD1 | TRBJ2-5 | few | TRBV11-2 | TGTGCCAGCAGCGCGGCCGGGACAGGGGGTGAGACCCAGTACTTC | CASSAAGTGGETQYF
- | TRBJ2-7 | few | TRBV11-2 | TGTGCCAGCAGCTTAGAGGGGGGTCTAGGCGAGCAGTACTTC | CASSLEGGLGEQYF
TRBD2 | TRBJ2-7 | - | TRBV4-2 | TGTGCCAGCAGCCAAGAGACTAGCGGGTCCTACGAGCAGTACTTC | CASSQETSGSYEQYF
- | TRBJ1-6 | few | TRBV5-6 | TGTGCCAGCAGCTTGGGGCAGTGGTATTCACCCCTCCACTTT | CASSLGQWYSPLHF
TRBD1 | TRBJ2-2 | - | TRBV5-1 | TGCGCCAGTTCGGACAGGAGGACGAACACCGGGGAGCTGTTTTTT | CASSDRRTNTGELFF
- | TRBJ1-2 | - | TRBV6-1 | TGTGCCAGCAGTGATTTAGCTAACTATGGCTACACCTTC | CASSDLANYGYTF
- | TRBJ2-5 | few | TRBV7-9 | TGTGCCAGCAGCTTAAACAGCCAAGAGACCCAGTACTTC | CASSLNSQETQYF
- | TRBJ2-1 | - | TRBV27 | TGTGCCAGCAGTTGGGGGACTTACAATGAGCAGTTCTTC | CASSWGTYNEQFF
- | TRBJ2-1 | - | TRBV9 | TGTGCCAGCAGCAGAGAACTAATTCCTGAGCAGTTCTTC | CASSRELIPEQFF
- | TRBJ2-1 | - | TRBV2 | TGTGCCAGCAGTGAGAGGAGGGTATACAATGAGCAGTTCTTC | CASSERRVYNEQFF
- | TRBJ2-3 | - | TRBV11-2 | TGTGCCAGCAGCTTAGAACGCCCGGGCACAGATACGCAGTATTTT | CASSLERPGTDTQYF
TRBD1 | TRBJ1-1 | - | TRBV29-1 | TGCAGCGTGTACAGGGGGCGCAGGACTTTCTTT | CSVYRGRRTFF
TRBD2 | TRBJ2-7 | - | TRBV11-2 | TGTGCCAGCAGCCGATCTAGCGGGAGGGCCTACGAGCAGTACTTC | CASSRSSGRAYEQYF
- | TRBJ2-7 | - | TRBV28 | TGTGCCAGCAGTTATAATGTCTACGAGCAGTACTTC | CASSYNVYEQYF
- | TRBJ1-2 | - | TRBV5-1 | TGCGCCAGCAGCGCTCAGGGGTCCTATGGCTACACCTTC | CASSAQGSYGYTF
- | TRBJ2-1 | - | TRBV2 | TGTGCCAGCAGTCCTCTAGTAGACAATGAGCAGTTCTTC | CASSPLVDNEQFF
TRBD1 | TRBJ2-3 | - | TRBV2 | TGTGCCAGCGTCCGGGACAGGAGACTTTGGTGGGGCACAGATACGCAGTATTTT | CASVRDRRLWWGTDTQYF
- | TRBJ1-2 | once | TRBV15 | TGTGCCACCAGCAGAGATAGGGGGATCTTCTATGGCTACACCTTC | CATSRDRGIFYGYTF
- | TRBJ1-1 | - | TRBV19 | TGTGCCTCCCGGGACACAGACACTGAAGCTTTCTTT | CASRDTDTEAFF
TRBD2 | TRBJ2-5 | - | TRBV5-6 | TGTGCCAGCTCGTTGGTAGCGGGGGCCCCCGGGGAGACCCAGTACTTC | CASSLVAGAPGETQYF
TRBD1 | TRBJ2-7 | few | TRBV18 | TGTGCCAGCTCACCGATGACAGGGGGTGGCTACGAGCAGTACTTC | CASSPMTGGGYEQYF
- | TRBJ2-2 | - | TRBV5-6 | TGTGCCAGCAGTATGCTAGGACAGCTATATCCGAACACCGGGGAGCTGTTTTTT | CASSMLGQLYPNTGELFF
- | TRBJ2-1 | - | TRBV30 | TGTGCCTGGAGGGCCCGGGGGGCGATCGATGAGCAGTTCTTC | CAWRARGAIDEQFF
TRBD1 | TRBJ1-5 | - | TRBV15 | TGTGCCACCAGCAGGGGACAGGGGTTAAATCAGCCCCAGCATTTT | CATSRGQGLNQPQHF
- | TRBJ2-7 | - | TRBV29-1 | TGCAGCGTTGGCTGGGGGGACGAGCAGTACTTC | CSVGWGDEQYF
- | TRBJ2-3 | - | TRBV30 | TGTGCCTGGAGTGTACTACGGGGAGATACGCAGTATTTT | CAWSVLRGDTQYF
- | TRBJ1-3 | - | TRBV12-2 | TGTGCAAGTCGCTTACTTCCCCTTTACCCCGGGAAACTCGGAAACACCATATATTTT | CASRLLPLYPGKLGNTIYF
TRBD2 | TRBJ2-3 | - | TRBV27 | TGTGCCAGCAGTTTAATGTCACTAGCGGGGGGAATAGCTAGCACAGATACGCAGTATTTT | CASSLMSLAGGIASTDTQYF
TRBD1 | TRBJ2-7 | - | TRBV6-1 | TGTGCCAGCCTACAGGGGAGAATCGGCGAGCAGTACTTC | CASLQGRIGEQYF
- | TRBJ1-1 | - | TRBV6-5 | TGTGCCAGCAGTTACAAAGGGGAGAACACTGAAGCTTTCTTT | CASSYKGENTEAFF